The rows below give T cell receptor beta chains drawn from one sample of a study of shared clonotypes between healthy human individuals. Repertoires were generated with immunoSEQ multiplex PCR, while TCRdb's copy carries only in-frame clones and drops some. The repertoire includes about 980,000 clones, 76% of them detected once, and over 1.3% sits in the top ten. Sequenced material: memory CD4+ T cells sorted from blood. The receptors here all came from a man younger than 35 in good health. Each CDR3 is given with its conserved first and last residue. The D gene is left open where the match is weak.

TRBV7-2	TRBD1	TRBJ1-6	CASSPRQGTYNSPLHF	TGTGCCAGCAGCCCCCGACAGGGGACCTATAATTCACCCCTCCACTTT
TRBV7-2	TRBD2	TRBJ2-3	CASSPGLAGATDTQYF	TGTGCCAGCAGCCCGGGACTAGCGGGGGCCACAGATACGCAGTATTTT
TRBV15	-	TRBJ1-6	CATSREQGGVLGSPLHF	TGTGCCACCAGCAGAGAGCAGGGCGGCGTGTTGGGCTCACCCCTCCACTTT
TRBV30	-	TRBJ2-5	CAWTRLFRGETQYF	TGTGCCTGGACACGGCTATTCCGGGGGGAGACCCAGTACTTC
TRBV29-1	TRBD1	TRBJ2-3	CSLTGGTDTQYF	TGCAGCCTTACAGGGGGCACAGATACGCAGTATTTT
TRBV18	TRBD1	TRBJ2-5	CASSQQGEETQYF	TGTGCCAGCTCACAACAGGGGGAAGAGACCCAGTACTTC
TRBV2	-	TRBJ2-7	CASSEGPKIYEQYF	TGTGCCAGCAGTGAGGGACCAAAGATTTACGAGCAGTACTTC
TRBV15	TRBD2	TRBJ2-1	CATSRDWTSGGRSYNEQFF	TGTGCCACCAGCAGAGATTGGACTAGCGGGGGCCGATCCTACAATGAGCAGTTCTTC
TRBV11-2	-	TRBJ2-2	CASSLVGAAGWTGELFF	TGTGCCAGCAGCTTAGTGGGGGCGGCGGGATGGACCGGGGAGCTGTTTTTT
TRBV18	TRBD2	TRBJ2-7	CASSPFSPKRGAYEQYF	TGTGCCAGCTCACCATTTAGCCCTAAGCGGGGGGCCTACGAGCAGTACTTC
TRBV19	-	TRBJ1-5	CASQAALRLENQPQHF	TGTGCCTCACAGGCGGCGCTTAGGTTGGAAAATCAGCCCCAGCATTTT
TRBV7-2	-	TRBJ1-1	CASSPSRGRNTEAFF	TGTGCCAGCAGCCCCTCTCGTGGCCGGAACACTGAAGCTTTCTTT